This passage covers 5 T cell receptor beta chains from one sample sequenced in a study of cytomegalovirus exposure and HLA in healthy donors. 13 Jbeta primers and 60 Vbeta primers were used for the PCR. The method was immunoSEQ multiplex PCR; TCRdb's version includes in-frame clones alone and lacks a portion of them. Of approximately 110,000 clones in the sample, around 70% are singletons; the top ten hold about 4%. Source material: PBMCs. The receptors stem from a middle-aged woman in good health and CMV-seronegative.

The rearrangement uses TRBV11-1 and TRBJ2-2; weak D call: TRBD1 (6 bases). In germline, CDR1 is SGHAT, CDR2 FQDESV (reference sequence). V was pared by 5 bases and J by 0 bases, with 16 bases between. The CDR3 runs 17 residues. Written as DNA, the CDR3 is TGTGCCAGCAGCCCCAAAGGTACAGGGACGAACACCGGGGAGCTGTTTTTT. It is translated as CASSPKGTGTNTGELFF.

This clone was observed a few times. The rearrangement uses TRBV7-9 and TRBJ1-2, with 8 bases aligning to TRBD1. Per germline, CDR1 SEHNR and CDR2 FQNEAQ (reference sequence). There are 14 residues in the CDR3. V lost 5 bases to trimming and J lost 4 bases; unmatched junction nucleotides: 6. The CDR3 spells CASSTLQGGYGYTF. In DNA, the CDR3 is TGTGCCAGCAGCACACTACAGGGGGGCTATGGCTACACCTTC.

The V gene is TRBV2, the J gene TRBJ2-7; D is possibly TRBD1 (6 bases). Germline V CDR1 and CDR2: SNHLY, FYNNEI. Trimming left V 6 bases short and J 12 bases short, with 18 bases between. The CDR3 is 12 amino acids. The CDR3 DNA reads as TGTGCCAGCAGACCATCAGGGGCGAGACTGTACTTC. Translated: CASRPSGARLYF.

CDR3 bases: TGTGCCAGCACTCCAGGGGAAGGTTATGGCTACACCTTC. It specifies CASTPGEGYGYTF. This chain links TRBV6-6 with TRBJ1-2, with D perhaps TRBD1 (6 bases). This CDR3 comprises 13 residues. Between the trimmed V and J ends, which lost 7 bases and 5 bases, there was a span of 14 bases. Germline assignment: CDR1 MNHNY and CDR2 SVGAGI (reference sequence).

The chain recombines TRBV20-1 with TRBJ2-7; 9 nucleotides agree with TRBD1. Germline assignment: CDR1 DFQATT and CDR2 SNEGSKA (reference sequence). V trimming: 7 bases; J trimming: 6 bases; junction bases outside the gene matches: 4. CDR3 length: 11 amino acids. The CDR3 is CSVGTGREQYF. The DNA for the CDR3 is TGCAGTGTCGGGACAGGGCGCGAGCAGTACTTC.